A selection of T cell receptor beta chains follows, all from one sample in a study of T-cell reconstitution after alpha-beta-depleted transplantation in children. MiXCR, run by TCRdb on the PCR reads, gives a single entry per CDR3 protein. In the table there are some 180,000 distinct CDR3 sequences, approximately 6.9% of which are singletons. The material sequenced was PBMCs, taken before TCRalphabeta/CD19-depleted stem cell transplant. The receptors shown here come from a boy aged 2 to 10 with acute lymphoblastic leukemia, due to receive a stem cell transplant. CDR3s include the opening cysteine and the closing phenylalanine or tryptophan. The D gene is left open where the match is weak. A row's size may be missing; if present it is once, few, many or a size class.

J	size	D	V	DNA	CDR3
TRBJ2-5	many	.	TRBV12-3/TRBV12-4	TGTGCCAGCAGTTTCGGGGGTGGCCAAGAGACCCAGTACTTC	CASSFGGGQETQYF
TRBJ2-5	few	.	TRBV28	TGTGCCAGCAGTTCAAAACCAGGGATCGGGGAGACCCAGTACTTC	CASSSKPGIGETQYF
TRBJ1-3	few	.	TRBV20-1	TGCAGTGCTAGAGCGTTCTCTGGAAACACCATATATTTT	CSARAFSGNTIYF
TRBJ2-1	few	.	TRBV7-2	TGTGCCAGCAGCTCGGTGGGGGGGGGCCCTTACAATGAGCAGTTCTTC	CASSSVGGGPYNEQFF
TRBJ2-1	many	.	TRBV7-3	TGTGCCAGCAGCTTAACGGGAAACGGGGAACCTTCCTTC	CASSLTGNGEPSF
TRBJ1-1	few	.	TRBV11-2	TGTGCCAGCAGCTTAAGCAGGGACGAAGCTTTCTTT	CASSLSRDEAFF
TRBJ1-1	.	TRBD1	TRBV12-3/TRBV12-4	TGTGCCAGCAGTTTAGGGGTGGGGGACAGGGCCCGGGCTGAAGCTTTCTTT	CASSLGVGDRARAEAFF
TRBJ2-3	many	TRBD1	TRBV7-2	TGTGCCAGCAGCCTCCGACAGGGGGCTAATACGCAGTATTTT	CASSLRQGANTQYF
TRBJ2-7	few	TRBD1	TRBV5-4	TGTGCCAGCAGCAAGGGGACAGGGGCCTCCTACGAGCAGTACTTC	CASSKGTGASYEQYF
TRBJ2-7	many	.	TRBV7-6	TGTGCCAGCAGCTTAGAGGGTCAGAGCTCCTACGAGCAGTACTTC	CASSLEGQSSYEQYF
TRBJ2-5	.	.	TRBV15	TGTGCCACCAGCAGAGATTGGGGCGGGGAAGAGACCCAGTACTTC	CATSRDWGGEETQYF
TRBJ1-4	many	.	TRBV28	TGTGCCAGCAGTTTCTCGGAGAATGAAAAACTGTTTTTT	CASSFSENEKLFF
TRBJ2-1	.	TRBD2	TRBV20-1	TGCAGTGCTAGAGATCCGACTAGCGGGCTGAACAATGAGCAGTTCTTC	CSARDPTSGLNNEQFF
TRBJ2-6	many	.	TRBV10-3	TGTGCCATCAGTGAGTCTGCGGGGGCCAACGTCCTGACTTTC	CAISESAGANVLTF
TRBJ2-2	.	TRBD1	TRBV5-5	TGTGCCAGCAGCCCGGTAGGGGGCTTTGATGCCGGGGAGCTGTTTTTT	CASSPVGGFDAGELFF
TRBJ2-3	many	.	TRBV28	TGTGCCAGCAGTTTTCTCTTCGGAGGGGGTGTATTCACAGATACGCAGTATTTT	CASSFLFGGGVFTDTQYF
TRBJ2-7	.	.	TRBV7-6	TGTGCCAGCAGCTTAGGTGAGGGTACTCCCTACGAGCAGTACTTC	CASSLGEGTPYEQYF
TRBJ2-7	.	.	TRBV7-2	TGTGCCAGCAGCTTAGGCGGGGCAGCGCCGGAGTACGAGCAGTACTTC	CASSLGGAAPEYEQYF
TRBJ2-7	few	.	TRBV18	TGTGCCAGCTCACCTTACAACGTCTCTACGGGACAACTCTACGAGCAGTACTTC	CASSPYNVSTGQLYEQYF